This TCR beta chain derives from a study of response to subunit inactivated influenza vaccine. This clonotype appeared many times. MiXCR was run by TCRdb on the RT-PCR reads, yielding one entry per CDR3 protein. The table has about 540,000 distinct CDR3 sequences, around 25% seen once. V lost 2 bases and J lost 2, with 8 bases in between. In germline, CDR1 is SGDLS, CDR2 YYNGEE. The CDR3 is 14 residues long. This sample was shared with a second study, whose subject was T cells expressing NK-cell markers. That paper adds: The cDNA for TCR beta came from 5'RACE template switching with UMIs. Cells sorted as CD3+CD56+NKG2C+, CD3+CD56+NKG2C- and CD3+CD56-NKG2C+ T cells supplied the TCR beta repertoires. With respect to HCMV, most of the eight sequenced donors were seropositive, and one was seronegative. Sorting was restricted to alpha-beta TCR T cells by an anti-gamma-delta TCR antibody in several experiments. The study found dominant NKG2C+ clonotypes at about 1.0-8% of CD8+ T cells in over five donors.

The chain is built from TRBV9 and TRBJ1-5, with D unresolved. The receptor was derived from a man aged 50-59 years who received an inactivated influenza vaccine. The input for sequencing was CD4+ T cells sorted from PBMCs, taken roughly 13 days after vaccination. CDR3 in amino acids: CASSVGSGNQPQHF. The CDR3 DNA follows: TGTGCCAGCAGCGTCGGCAGCGGCAATCAGCCCCAGCATTTT.